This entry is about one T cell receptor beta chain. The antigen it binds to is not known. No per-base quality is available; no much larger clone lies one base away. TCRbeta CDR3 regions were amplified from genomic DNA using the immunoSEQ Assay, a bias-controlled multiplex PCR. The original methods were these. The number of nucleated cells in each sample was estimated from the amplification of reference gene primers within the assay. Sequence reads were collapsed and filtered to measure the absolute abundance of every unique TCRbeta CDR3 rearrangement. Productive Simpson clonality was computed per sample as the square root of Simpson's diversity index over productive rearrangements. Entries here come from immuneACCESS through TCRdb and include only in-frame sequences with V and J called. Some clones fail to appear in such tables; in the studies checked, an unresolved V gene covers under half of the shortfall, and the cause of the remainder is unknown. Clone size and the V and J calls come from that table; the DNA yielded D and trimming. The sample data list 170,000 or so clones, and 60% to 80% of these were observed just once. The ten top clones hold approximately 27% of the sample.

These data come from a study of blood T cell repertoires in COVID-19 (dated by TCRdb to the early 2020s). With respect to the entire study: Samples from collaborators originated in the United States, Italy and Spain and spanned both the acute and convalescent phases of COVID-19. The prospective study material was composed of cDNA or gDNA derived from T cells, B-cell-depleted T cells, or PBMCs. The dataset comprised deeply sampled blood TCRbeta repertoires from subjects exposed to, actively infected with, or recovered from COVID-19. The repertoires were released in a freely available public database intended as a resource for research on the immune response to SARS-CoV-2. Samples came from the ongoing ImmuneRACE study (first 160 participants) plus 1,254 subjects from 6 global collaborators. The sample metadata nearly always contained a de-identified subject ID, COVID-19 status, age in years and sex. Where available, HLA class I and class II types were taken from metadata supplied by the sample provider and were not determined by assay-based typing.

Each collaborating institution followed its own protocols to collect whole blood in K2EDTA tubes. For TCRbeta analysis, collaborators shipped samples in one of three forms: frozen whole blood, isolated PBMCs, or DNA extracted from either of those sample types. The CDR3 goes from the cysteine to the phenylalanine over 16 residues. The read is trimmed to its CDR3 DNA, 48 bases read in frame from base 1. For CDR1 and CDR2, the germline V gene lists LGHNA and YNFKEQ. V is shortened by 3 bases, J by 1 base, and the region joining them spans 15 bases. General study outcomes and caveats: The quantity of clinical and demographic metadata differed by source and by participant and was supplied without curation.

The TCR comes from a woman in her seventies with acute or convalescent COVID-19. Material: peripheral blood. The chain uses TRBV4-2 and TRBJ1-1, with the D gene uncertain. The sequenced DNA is TGTGCCAGCAGCCAGGCAACAGTCACGGAGAACACTGAAGCTTTCTTT. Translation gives CASSQATVTENTEAFF.